This T cell receptor beta chain was recorded in a study of cytomegalovirus exposure and HLA in healthy donors. Notes on the study in general: For most subjects, TCR beta sequences were reported to predict HLA-A and HLA-B alleles with accuracy. Analyzed later, most CMV-associated TCR beta chains appeared HLA-restricted.

The PCR made use of 60 Vbeta and 13 Jbeta primers. Some clones are missing from TCRdb's copy, which holds only in-frame ones; the method was immunoSEQ multiplex PCR. The sample totals fewer than 250,000 clones. V shed 6 bases, J shed 4 bases, and the junction held 11 bases outside the gene matches. Germline V gene sequence: CDR1 MNHEY, CDR2 SMNVEV (reference sequence). The CDR3 length is 17 residues. As concerns this clone: Antigen specificity is unknown.

The sample comprised PBMCs. This clonotype was sampled from a woman in her twenties or thirties in good health and CMV-seropositive. The rearrangement joins TRBV27 to TRBJ2-5; 13 bases agree with TRBD2. Here the CDR3 DNA reads TGTGCCAGCAGCCTATATCCGGGACTAGCGGGGAGAGAGACCCAGTACTTC. As protein: CASSLYPGLAGRETQYF.